This is a list of T cell receptor beta chains from one sample in a study of shared T cell receptors in the human thymus. Only in-frame clones appear in the TCRdb table, and some are missing; sequencing was by immunoSEQ multiplex PCR. The sample includes about 660,000 clones, 88% of them seen just once. The sample also formed part of further work on human thymus T cells.

Sequencing used thymocytes. These TCRs come from a boy younger than two with a congenital heart defect. Both conserved end residues are part of each CDR3. Fields, in order: J gene, clone size, V gene, D gene, CDR3 protein, CDR3 DNA. The D gene is left open where the match is weak. A row's size may be missing; if present it is once, few, many or a size class.

J: TRBJ1-5
size: .
V: TRBV19
D: .
CDR3: CASSAGLNQPQHF
DNA: TGTGCCAGTAGTGCAGGGCTTAATCAGCCCCAGCATTTT

J: TRBJ2-3
size: .
V: TRBV30
D: .
CDR3: CAWSVSGSSTDTQYF
DNA: TGTGCCTGGAGTGTAAGTGGGAGCAGCACAGATACGCAGTATTTT

J: TRBJ2-7
size: .
V: TRBV5-6
D: TRBD2
CDR3: CASRLAGSGDAAEQYF
DNA: TGTGCCAGCCGGCTCGCGGGTAGCGGGGATGCGGCCGAGCAGTACTTC

J: TRBJ2-3
size: once
V: TRBV27
D: TRBD1
CDR3: CATALSGTGYTDTQYF
DNA: TGTGCCACAGCCCTATCCGGGACAGGATACACAGATACGCAGTATTTT

J: TRBJ1-4
size: .
V: TRBV6-6
D: .
CDR3: CASSLKGSEKLFF
DNA: TGTGCCAGCAGTTTAAAAGGGAGTGAAAAACTGTTTTTT

J: TRBJ1-1
size: once
V: TRBV9
D: TRBD1
CDR3: CASSSQGAKTEAFF
DNA: TGTGCCAGCAGCTCCCAGGGGGCGAAGACTGAAGCTTTCTTT

J: TRBJ1-4
size: .
V: TRBV14
D: .
CDR3: CASSRQSHEKLFF
DNA: TGTGCCAGCAGCCGTCAGTCCCATGAAAAACTGTTTTTT

J: TRBJ2-7
size: .
V: TRBV5-4
D: TRBD2
CDR3: CASSLGGSFAYEQYF
DNA: TGTGCCAGCAGCTTGGGCGGGAGTTTTGCCTACGAGCAGTACTTC

J: TRBJ2-3
size: .
V: TRBV25-1
D: .
CDR3: CASSPPPGSEGTQYF
DNA: TGTGCCAGCAGCCCACCCCCCGGGAGTGAGGGTACGCAGTATTTT

J: TRBJ2-3
size: .
V: TRBV2
D: TRBD2
CDR3: CASSDREGPTDTQYF
DNA: TGTGCCAGCAGTGACCGGGAGGGCCCAACAGATACGCAGTATTTT

J: TRBJ2-5
size: .
V: TRBV10-3
D: TRBD2
CDR3: CAISGGLAGEETQYF
DNA: TGTGCCATCAGTGGAGGGCTAGCGGGAGAAGAGACCCAGTACTTC

J: TRBJ2-1
size: .
V: TRBV10-3
D: TRBD2
CDR3: CAIRSTSGSSYNEQFF
DNA: TGTGCCATCAGATCGACTAGCGGAAGCTCCTACAATGAGCAGTTCTTC

J: TRBJ2-5
size: once
V: TRBV15
D: TRBD2
CDR3: CATSPVELAGRTQYF
DNA: TGTGCCACCAGCCCTGTAGAACTAGCGGGGCGGACCCAGTACTTC

J: TRBJ1-3
size: .
V: TRBV15
D: .
CDR3: CATSRDWSEGISGNTIYF
DNA: TGTGCCACCAGCAGAGATTGGTCGGAGGGGATCTCTGGAAACACCATATATTTT

J: TRBJ2-1
size: .
V: TRBV10-1
D: .
CDR3: CASSDYREYDNEQFF
DNA: TGCGCCAGCAGTGATTACCGGGAGTATGACAATGAGCAGTTCTTC

J: TRBJ1-1
size: .
V: TRBV28
D: .
CDR3: CASSWGVPSTEAFF
DNA: TGTGCCAGCAGCTGGGGGGTTCCATCCACTGAAGCTTTCTTT

J: TRBJ2-1
size: .
V: TRBV25-1
D: TRBD1
CDR3: CASSDLRQGARNEQFF
DNA: TGTGCCAGCAGTGATCTCCGACAGGGGGCGCGAAATGAGCAGTTCTTC

J: TRBJ2-5
size: .
V: TRBV2
D: TRBD1
CDR3: CASSVTGGQTQYF
DNA: TGTGCCAGCAGTGTTACAGGGGGACAGACCCAGTACTTC

J: TRBJ1-1
size: .
V: TRBV29-1
D: .
CDR3: CSARGGENTEAFF
DNA: TGCAGCGCGCGCGGGGGTGAGAACACTGAAGCTTTCTTT

J: TRBJ2-1
size: .
V: TRBV7-3
D: .
CDR3: CASSSVNEPVSEQFF
DNA: TGTGCCAGCAGCTCCGTGAATGAACCCGTTAGTGAGCAGTTCTTC

J: TRBJ2-2
size: .
V: TRBV11-2
D: TRBD2
CDR3: CASSLSGLAGGSDGELFF
DNA: TGTGCCAGCAGCTTGTCGGGACTAGCGGGAGGGTCGGACGGGGAGCTGTTTTTT

J: TRBJ2-2
size: .
V: TRBV4-1
D: .
CDR3: CASSQDRRGQAGELFF
DNA: TGCGCCAGCAGCCAAGATAGGAGGGGGCAGGCCGGGGAGCTGTTTTTT

J: TRBJ2-5
size: .
V: TRBV29-1
D: .
CDR3: CSVGASSETQYF
DNA: TGCAGCGTTGGGGCCTCCTCAGAGACCCAGTACTTC

J: TRBJ1-1
size: .
V: TRBV7-9
D: .
CDR3: CASSLIARGAEAFF
DNA: TGTGCCAGCAGCTTAATAGCCCGGGGAGCTGAAGCTTTCTTT

J: TRBJ1-2
size: .
V: TRBV27
D: .
CDR3: CASSLSKGSYGYTF
DNA: TGTGCCAGCAGTCTTTCGAAGGGGTCCTATGGCTACACCTTC

J: TRBJ2-7
size: few
V: TRBV28
D: .
CDR3: CASSWGGPNEQYF
DNA: TGTGCCAGCAGTTGGGGGGGGCCCAACGAGCAGTACTTC

J: TRBJ2-2
size: .
V: TRBV19
D: .
CDR3: CASSPGYTGELFF
DNA: TGTGCCAGTAGTCCGGGGTATACCGGGGAGCTGTTTTTT

J: TRBJ2-3
size: .
V: TRBV18
D: TRBD1
CDR3: CASSPGQGGTDTQYF
DNA: TGTGCCAGCTCACCGGGACAGGGGGGCACAGATACGCAGTATTTT

J: TRBJ2-5
size: .
V: TRBV4-3
D: TRBD1
CDR3: CASSHRDRGAETQYF
DNA: TGCGCCAGCAGCCACCGGGACAGGGGAGCGGAGACCCAGTACTTC